Listed below are T cell receptor beta chains from one sample, sequenced in a study of T cell responses to AZD1222 COVID-19 vaccine. The method was immunoSEQ multiplex PCR; TCRdb's version includes in-frame clones alone and lacks a portion of them. The sample gives about 180,000 clones, almost 90% of which show up once; about 7.2% is in the top ten. The sample in question was peripheral blood, obtained on day 0 of AZD1222 vaccination. Receptor source: an adult in good health. Each CDR3 is given with its conserved first and last residue. The order of the fields is J gene, V gene, CDR3 length, clone size, D gene, CDR3 protein, CDR3 DNA. The D gene is left open where the match is weak. Some rows mark clone size as missing; the rest say once, few, many or name a class of expanded clone.

TRBJ1-2,TRBV28,10,once,.,CASSRYGYTF,TGTGCCAGCAGCCGCTATGGCTACACCTTC
TRBJ1-6,TRBV30,14,.,.,CAWSVPTANSPLHF,TGTGCCTGGAGTGTACCAACAGCAAATTCACCCCTCCACTTT
TRBJ1-5,TRBV2,13,.,.,CASTWTANQPQHF,TGTGCCAGCACATGGACAGCAAATCAGCCCCAGCATTTT
TRBJ1-6,TRBV5-6,16,.,TRBD1,CASSLDGTEYNSPLHF,TGTGCCAGCAGCTTAGACGGGACAGAGTATAATTCACCCCTCCACTTT
TRBJ1-5,TRBV27,14,.,.,CASSFRGSNQPQHF,TGTGCCAGCAGTTTCCGAGGGAGCAATCAGCCCCAGCATTTT
TRBJ1-1,TRBV5-1,16,.,TRBD1,CASSLGQGSGNTEAFF,TGCGCCAGCAGCTTGGGACAGGGATCAGGGAACACTGAAGCTTTCTTT
TRBJ1-5,TRBV2,14,.,.,CASRGDSGNQPQHF,TGTGCCAGCAGGGGGGATAGTGGCAATCAGCCCCAGCATTTT
TRBJ1-3,TRBV19,16,.,TRBD1,CASSIGQGFSGNTIYF,TGTGCCAGTAGTATCGGACAGGGGTTCTCTGGAAACACCATATATTTT
TRBJ2-5,TRBV15,13,once,.,CATSRGRMETQYF,TGTGCCACCAGCAGAGGCAGAATGGAGACCCAGTACTTC
TRBJ2-1,TRBV3-1/TRBV3-2,12,once,.,CASSQDQREQFF,TGTGCCAGCAGCCAAGATCAGAGAGAGCAGTTCTTC
TRBJ2-5,TRBV11-1,12,.,.,CASSLFGETQYF,TGTGCCAGCAGCTTGTTTGGGGAGACCCAGTACTTC
TRBJ2-1,TRBV5-6,12,once,.,CASSLDFNEQFF,TGTGCCAGCAGCTTGGACTTCAATGAGCAGTTCTTC
TRBJ1-2,TRBV10-3,12,.,TRBD1,CAVTGTNYGYTF,TGTGCCGTGACAGGGACTAACTATGGCTACACCTTC
TRBJ2-3,TRBV6-6,13,.,TRBD1,CASSRQGPDTQYF,TGTGCCAGCAGCAGACAGGGGCCAGATACGCAGTATTTT
TRBJ1-3,TRBV19,11,once,.,CANNVGNTIYF,TGTGCCAACAATGTTGGAAACACCATATATTTT
TRBJ2-5,TRBV3-1/TRBV3-2,13,.,.,CASSQGGLETQYF,TGTGCCAGCAGCCAAGGTGGGCTAGAGACCCAGTACTTC
TRBJ2-3,TRBV9,15,.,.,CASVQEGAPTDTQYF,TGTGCCAGCGTGCAGGAGGGGGCCCCCACAGATACGCAGTATTTT
TRBJ2-7,TRBV28,16,few,.,CASRGQRGTRFPEQYF,TGTGCCAGCAGAGGACAGCGGGGCACCCGTTTTCCCGAGCAGTACTTC
TRBJ1-6,TRBV5-5,17,.,TRBD1,CASSLAGTGVGNSPLHF,TGTGCCAGCAGCTTGGCCGGGACAGGGGTGGGCAATTCACCCCTCCACTTT
TRBJ2-2,TRBV6-5,15,.,TRBD1,CASNIRDSPTGELFF,TGTGCCAGCAACATCCGGGACAGCCCCACCGGGGAGCTGTTTTTT
TRBJ2-4,TRBV5-5,16,.,.,CASSLRVTRQQNIQYF,TGTGCCAGCAGCTTGAGGGTGACTCGACAACAAAACATTCAGTACTTC
TRBJ1-2,TRBV7-2,14,.,TRBD1,CASSSDRGRYGYTF,TGTGCCAGCAGCTCCGACAGGGGGAGATATGGCTACACCTTC
TRBJ1-1,TRBV5-1,13,.,.,CASSLGQATEAFF,TGCGCCAGCAGCTTGGGACAGGCCACTGAAGCTTTCTTT
TRBJ2-7,TRBV5-1,16,.,TRBD1,CASSLATGTDLYEQYF,TGCGCCAGCAGCTTGGCTACCGGGACAGACCTCTACGAGCAGTACTTC
TRBJ2-3,TRBV3-1/TRBV3-2,15,.,TRBD2,CASSQSGGPYDTQYF,TGTGCCAGCAGCCAATCGGGGGGGCCATACGATACGCAGTATTTT
TRBJ1-1,TRBV6-5,13,.,TRBD1,CASSIQHRGRAFF,TGTGCCAGCAGTATCCAGCACAGGGGACGAGCTTTCTTT
TRBJ1-4,TRBV6-5,12,.,.,CASSWGREKLFF,TGTGCCAGCAGCTGGGGTCGTGAAAAACTGTTTTTT
TRBJ2-6,TRBV13,15,.,.,CASSDSTSGANVLTF,TGTGCCAGCAGCGACTCAACCTCTGGGGCCAACGTCCTGACTTTC
TRBJ1-1,TRBV2,14,.,.,CASRAGRPPVIAFF,TGTGCCAGCAGGGCAGGGAGACCGCCCGTTATAGCTTTCTTT
TRBJ2-7,TRBV5-1,19,few,TRBD2,CASSLDGLAGAVRDYEQYF,TGCGCCAGCAGCTTGGATGGACTAGCGGGGGCCGTTAGGGACTACGAGCAGTACTTC
TRBJ1-1,TRBV19,16,.,TRBD1,CASSNTWTGGNTEAFF,TGTGCCAGTAGTAACACTTGGACAGGGGGAAACACTGAAGCTTTCTTT
TRBJ2-6,TRBV5-1,19,.,.,CASSYPLRQSNSGANVLTF,TGCGCCAGCAGCTACCCCCTTAGGCAGTCCAACTCTGGGGCCAACGTCCTGACTTTC
TRBJ1-2,TRBV19,14,.,.,CASSIGTPNYGYTF,TGTGCCAGTAGTATTGGGACACCGAACTATGGCTACACCTTC
TRBJ2-1,TRBV4-2,15,.,.,CASSQPDGNYNEQFF,TGTGCCAGCAGCCAACCTGACGGGAATTACAATGAGCAGTTCTTC
TRBJ2-5,TRBV9,16,.,TRBD2,CASSERLAGGPETQYF,TGTGCCAGCAGTGAAAGACTAGCGGGGGGGCCGGAGACCCAGTACTTC